This T cell receptor beta chain derives from a study of response to subunit inactivated influenza vaccine (dated 2018 in TCRdb). The study in broad terms: Deep quantitative T cell receptor repertoire profiling was used in the study to track responses to a trivalent subunit inactivated influenza vaccine. Results the study describes overall, beyond this receptor: The authors proposed that each seasonal influenza vaccination may bring in only a limited number of new T cells.

This clonotype was seen more than once but under ten times. It has no known antigen specificity. The junction differs from germline at one of its ends, possibly a read error. CDR1 and CDR2 are drawn from the germline V gene: KGHSH, LQKENI. Taken from cysteine to phenylalanine, the CDR3 has 12 residues. Only the CDR3 DNA stays, 36 bases, in frame from base 1. Preparation of the library involved RT-PCR. The listed sequencing device is Illumina HiSeq 2500. Starting from the raw public reads, TCRdb applied fastp trimming at Q25, assembled clones with MiXCR and retained in-frame beta chains. CDR3 protein duplicates are merged, each entry listing the most common genes and DNA. The table for this sample lists about 580,000 distinct CDR3 sequences; less than 15% of them were counted only once. The top ten hold over 8.5% of the sample.

The receptor chain draws on TRBV18 and TRBJ2-1, and TRBD2 aligns with 9 junction nucleotides. This receptor was taken from a middle-aged man who received an inactivated influenza vaccine. Donor details come from another sample of the same person, matched by shared clones. The material was PBMCs from blood, obtained approximately 12 days after vaccination. The nucleotides are TGTGCCAGCTCACCATCAGCGGGGGGAGAGGTCTTC. Its translation is CASSPSAGGEVF.